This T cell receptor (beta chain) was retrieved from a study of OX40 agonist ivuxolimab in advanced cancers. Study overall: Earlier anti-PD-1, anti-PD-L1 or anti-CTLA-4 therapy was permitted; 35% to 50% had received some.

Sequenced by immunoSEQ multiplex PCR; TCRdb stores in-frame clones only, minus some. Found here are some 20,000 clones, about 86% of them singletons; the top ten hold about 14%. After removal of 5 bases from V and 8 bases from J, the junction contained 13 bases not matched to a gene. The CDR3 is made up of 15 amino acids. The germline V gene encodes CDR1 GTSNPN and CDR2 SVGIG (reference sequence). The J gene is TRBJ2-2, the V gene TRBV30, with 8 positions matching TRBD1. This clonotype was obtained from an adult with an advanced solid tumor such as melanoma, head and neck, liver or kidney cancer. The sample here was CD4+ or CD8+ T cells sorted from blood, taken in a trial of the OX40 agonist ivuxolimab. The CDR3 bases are TGTGCCTGGGACCCACTCGACAGGGGAAAAGGGGAGCTGTTTTTT. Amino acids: CAWDPLDRGKGELFF.